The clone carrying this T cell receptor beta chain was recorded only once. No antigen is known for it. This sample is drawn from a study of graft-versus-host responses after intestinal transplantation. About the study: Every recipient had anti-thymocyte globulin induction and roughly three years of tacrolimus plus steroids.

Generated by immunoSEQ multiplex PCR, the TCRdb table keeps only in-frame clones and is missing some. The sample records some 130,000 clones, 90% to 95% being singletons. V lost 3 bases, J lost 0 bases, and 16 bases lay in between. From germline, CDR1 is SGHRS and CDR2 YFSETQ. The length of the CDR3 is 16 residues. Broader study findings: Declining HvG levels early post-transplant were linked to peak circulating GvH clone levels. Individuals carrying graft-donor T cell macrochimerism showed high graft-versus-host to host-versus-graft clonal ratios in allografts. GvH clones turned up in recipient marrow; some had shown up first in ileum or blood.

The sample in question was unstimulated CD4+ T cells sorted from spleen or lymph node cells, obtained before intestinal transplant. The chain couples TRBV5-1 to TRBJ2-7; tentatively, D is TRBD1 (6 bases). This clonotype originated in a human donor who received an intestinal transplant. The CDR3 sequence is CASSWITGTPSYEQYF. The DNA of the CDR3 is TGCGCCAGCAGCTGGATAACAGGGACGCCCTCCTACGAGCAGTACTTC.